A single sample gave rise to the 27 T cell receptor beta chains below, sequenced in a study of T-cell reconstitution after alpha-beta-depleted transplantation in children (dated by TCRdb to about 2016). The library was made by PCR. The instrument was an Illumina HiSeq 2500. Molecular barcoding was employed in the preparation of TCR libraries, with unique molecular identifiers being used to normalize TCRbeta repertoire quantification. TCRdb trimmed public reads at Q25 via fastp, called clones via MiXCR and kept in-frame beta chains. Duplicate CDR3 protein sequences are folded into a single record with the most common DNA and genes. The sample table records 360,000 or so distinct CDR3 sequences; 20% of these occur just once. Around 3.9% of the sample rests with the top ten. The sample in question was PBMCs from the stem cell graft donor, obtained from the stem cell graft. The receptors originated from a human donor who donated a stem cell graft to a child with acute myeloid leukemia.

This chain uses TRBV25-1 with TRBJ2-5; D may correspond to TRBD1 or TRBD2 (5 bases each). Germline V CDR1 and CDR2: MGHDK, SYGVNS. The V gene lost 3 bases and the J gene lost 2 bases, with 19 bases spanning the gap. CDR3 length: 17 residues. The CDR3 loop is CASSDRDWGTNQETQYF. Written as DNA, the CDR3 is TGTGCCAGCAGTGATCGGGATTGGGGGACCAATCAAGAGACCCAGTACTTC. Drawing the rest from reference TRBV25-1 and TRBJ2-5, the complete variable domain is EADIYQTPRYLVIGTGKKITLECSQTMGHDKMYWYQQDPGMELHLIHYSYGVNSTEKGDLSSESTVSRIRTEHFPLTLESARPSHTSQYLCASSDRDWGTNQETQYFGPGTRLLVL.

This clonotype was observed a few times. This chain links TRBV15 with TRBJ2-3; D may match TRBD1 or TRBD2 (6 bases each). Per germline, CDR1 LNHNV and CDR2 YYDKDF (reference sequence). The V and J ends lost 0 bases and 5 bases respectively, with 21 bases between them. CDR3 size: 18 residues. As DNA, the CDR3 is TGTGCCACCAGCAGAGATCTAAGGGGGAGGCAAAAAAAAGATACGCAGTATTTT. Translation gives CATSRDLRGRQKKDTQYF.

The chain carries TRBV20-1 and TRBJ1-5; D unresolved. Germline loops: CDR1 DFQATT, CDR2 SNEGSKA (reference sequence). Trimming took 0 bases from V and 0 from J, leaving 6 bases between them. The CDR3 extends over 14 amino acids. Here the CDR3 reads CSARDRNSNQPQHF. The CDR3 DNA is TGCAGTGCTAGAGATCGGAATAGCAATCAGCCCCAGCATTTT.

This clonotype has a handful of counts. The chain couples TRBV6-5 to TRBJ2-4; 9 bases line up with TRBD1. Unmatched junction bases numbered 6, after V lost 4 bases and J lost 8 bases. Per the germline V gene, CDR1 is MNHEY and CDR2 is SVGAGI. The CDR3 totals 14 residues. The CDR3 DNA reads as TGTGCCAGCAGTTCCGGGACAGGGAGAGACATTCAGTACTTC. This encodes CASSSGTGRDIQYF.

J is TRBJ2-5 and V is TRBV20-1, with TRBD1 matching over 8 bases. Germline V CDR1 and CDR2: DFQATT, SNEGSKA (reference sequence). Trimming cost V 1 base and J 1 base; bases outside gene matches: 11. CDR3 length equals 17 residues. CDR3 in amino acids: CSARGVTGQGFQETQYF. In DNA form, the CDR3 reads TGCAGTGCTAGAGGGGTCACTGGACAGGGATTCCAAGAGACCCAGTACTTC.

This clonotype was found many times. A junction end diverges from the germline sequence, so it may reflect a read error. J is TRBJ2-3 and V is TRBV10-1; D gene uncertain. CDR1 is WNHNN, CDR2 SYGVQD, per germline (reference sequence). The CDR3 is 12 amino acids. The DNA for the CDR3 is TGTGCCAGCAGTGAAGGTACAGATACGCAGTATTTT. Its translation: CASSEGTDTQYF.

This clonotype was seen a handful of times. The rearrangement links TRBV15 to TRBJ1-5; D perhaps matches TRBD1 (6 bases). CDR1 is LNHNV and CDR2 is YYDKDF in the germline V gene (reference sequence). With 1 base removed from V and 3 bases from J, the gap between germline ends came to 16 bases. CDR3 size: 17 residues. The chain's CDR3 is CATSRVWITGINQPQHF. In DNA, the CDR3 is TGTGCCACCAGCAGAGTGTGGATTACAGGGATCAATCAGCCCCAGCATTTT.

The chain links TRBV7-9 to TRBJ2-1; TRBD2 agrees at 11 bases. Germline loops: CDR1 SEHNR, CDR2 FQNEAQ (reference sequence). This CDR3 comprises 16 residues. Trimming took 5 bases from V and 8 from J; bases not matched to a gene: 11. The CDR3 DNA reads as TGTGCCAGCAGCGCTACACTAGCGGGAGCGTGGGATGAGCAGTTCTTC. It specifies CASSATLAGAWDEQFF.

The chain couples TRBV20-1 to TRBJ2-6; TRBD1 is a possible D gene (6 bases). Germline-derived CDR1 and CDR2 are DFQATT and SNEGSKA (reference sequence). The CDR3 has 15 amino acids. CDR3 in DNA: TGCAGGCACTTGGACAGTCTCTCTGGGGCCAACGTCCTGACTTTC. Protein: CRHLDSLSGANVLTF.

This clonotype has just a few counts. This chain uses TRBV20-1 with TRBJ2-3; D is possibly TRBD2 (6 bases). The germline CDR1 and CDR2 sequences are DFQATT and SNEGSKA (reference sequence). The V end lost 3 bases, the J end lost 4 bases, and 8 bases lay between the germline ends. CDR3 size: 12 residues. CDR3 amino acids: CSARWGADTQYF. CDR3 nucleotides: TGCAGTGCTAGGTGGGGGGCAGATACGCAGTATTTT.

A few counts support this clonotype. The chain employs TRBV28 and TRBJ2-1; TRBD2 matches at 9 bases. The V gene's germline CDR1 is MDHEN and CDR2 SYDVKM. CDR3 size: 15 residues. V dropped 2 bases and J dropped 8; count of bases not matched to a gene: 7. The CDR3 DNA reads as TGTGCCAGCAGTTTAGCGGGAGGGCCAGGGGATGAGCAGTTCTTC. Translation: CASSLAGGPGDEQFF.

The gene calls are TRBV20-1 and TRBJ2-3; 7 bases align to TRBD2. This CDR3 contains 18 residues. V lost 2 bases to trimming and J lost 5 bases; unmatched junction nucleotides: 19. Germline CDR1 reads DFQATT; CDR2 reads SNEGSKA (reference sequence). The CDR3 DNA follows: TGCAGTGCTAGACCGAATTCTCTAGCGCGGGAGTGGGTAGATACGCAGTATTTT. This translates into CSARPNSLAREWVDTQYF.

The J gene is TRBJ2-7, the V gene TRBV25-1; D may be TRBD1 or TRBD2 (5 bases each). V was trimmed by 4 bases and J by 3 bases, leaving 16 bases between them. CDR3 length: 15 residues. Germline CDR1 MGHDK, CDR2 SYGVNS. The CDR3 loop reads CASSAPGPRGYEQYF. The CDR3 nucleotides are TGTGCCAGCAGTGCCCCGGGACCGAGGGGCTACGAGCAGTACTTC.

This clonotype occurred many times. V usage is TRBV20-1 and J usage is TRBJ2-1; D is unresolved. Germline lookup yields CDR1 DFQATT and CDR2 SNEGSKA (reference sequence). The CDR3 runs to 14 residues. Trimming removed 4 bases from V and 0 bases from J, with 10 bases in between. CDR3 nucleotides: TGCAGTGCTATAAGCGTGAGCTCCTACAATGAGCAGTTCTTC. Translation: CSAISVSSYNEQFF.

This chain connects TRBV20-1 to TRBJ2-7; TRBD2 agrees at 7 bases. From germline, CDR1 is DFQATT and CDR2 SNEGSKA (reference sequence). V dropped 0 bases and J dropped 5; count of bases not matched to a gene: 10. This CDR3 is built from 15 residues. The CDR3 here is CSARDLETSLNEQYF. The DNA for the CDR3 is TGCAGTGCTAGAGATCTCGAGACTAGCTTGAACGAGCAGTACTTC.

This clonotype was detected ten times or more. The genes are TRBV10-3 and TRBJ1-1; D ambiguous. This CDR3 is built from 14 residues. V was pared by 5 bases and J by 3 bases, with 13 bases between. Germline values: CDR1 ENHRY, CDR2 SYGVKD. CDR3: CAISRFDEYTEAFF. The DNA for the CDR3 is TGTGCCATCAGTAGGTTTGATGAGTACACTGAAGCTTTCTTT.

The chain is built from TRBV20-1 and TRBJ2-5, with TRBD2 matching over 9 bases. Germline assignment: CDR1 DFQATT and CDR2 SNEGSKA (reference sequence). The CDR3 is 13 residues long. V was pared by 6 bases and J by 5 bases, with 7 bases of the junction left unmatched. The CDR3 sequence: CSATGLAGETQYF. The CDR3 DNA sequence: TGCAGTGCAACGGGACTAGCAGGGGAGACCCAGTACTTC.

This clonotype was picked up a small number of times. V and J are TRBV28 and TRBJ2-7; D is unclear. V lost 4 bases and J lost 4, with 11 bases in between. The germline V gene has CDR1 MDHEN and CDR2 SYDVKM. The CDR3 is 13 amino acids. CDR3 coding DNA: TGTGCCAGCAGTTCCAGTCCCACTTACGAGCAGTACTTC. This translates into CASSSSPTYEQYF.

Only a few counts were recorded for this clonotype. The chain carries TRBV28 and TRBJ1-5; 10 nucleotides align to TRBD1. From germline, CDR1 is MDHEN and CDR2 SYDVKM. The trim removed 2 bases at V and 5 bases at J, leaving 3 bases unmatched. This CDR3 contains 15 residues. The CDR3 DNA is TGTGCCAGCAGTTTAACGGGACAGGGGTATCAGCCCCAGCATTTT. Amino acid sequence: CASSLTGQGYQPQHF.

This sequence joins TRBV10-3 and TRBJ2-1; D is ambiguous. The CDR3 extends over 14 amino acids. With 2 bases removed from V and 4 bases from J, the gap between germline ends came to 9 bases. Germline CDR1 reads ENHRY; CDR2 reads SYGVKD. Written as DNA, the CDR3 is TGTGCCATCAGTGAGGGGTCCCTATACAATGAGCAGTTCTTC. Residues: CAISEGSLYNEQFF.

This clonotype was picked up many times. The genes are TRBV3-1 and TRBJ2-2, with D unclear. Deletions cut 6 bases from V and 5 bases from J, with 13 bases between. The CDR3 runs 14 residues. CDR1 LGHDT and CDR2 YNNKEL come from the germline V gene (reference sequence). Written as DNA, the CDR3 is TGTGCCAGCAGTTCCTACCCGGTGACCGGGGAGCTGTTTTTT. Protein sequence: CASSSYPVTGELFF.

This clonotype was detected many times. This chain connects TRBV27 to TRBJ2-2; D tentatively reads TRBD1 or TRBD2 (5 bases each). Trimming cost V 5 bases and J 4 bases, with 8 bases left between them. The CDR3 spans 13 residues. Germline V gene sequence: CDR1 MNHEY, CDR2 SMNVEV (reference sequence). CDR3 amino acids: CASSPGSTGELFF. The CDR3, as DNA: TGTGCCAGCAGTCCAGGGAGCACCGGGGAGCTGTTTTTT.

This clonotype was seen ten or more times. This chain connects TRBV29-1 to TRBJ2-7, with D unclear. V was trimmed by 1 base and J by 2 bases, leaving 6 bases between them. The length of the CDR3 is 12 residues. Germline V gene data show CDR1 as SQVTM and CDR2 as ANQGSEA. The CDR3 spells CSVEGAPYEQYF. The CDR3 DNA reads TGCAGCGTTGAAGGGGCGCCCTACGAGCAGTACTTC.

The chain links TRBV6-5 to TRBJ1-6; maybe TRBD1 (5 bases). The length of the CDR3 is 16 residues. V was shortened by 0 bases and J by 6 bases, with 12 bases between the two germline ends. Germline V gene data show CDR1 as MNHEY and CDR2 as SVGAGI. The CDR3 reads CASSYSRGAGNSPLHF. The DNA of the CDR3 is TGTGCCAGCAGTTACTCCCGGGGCGCGGGTAATTCACCCCTCCACTTT.

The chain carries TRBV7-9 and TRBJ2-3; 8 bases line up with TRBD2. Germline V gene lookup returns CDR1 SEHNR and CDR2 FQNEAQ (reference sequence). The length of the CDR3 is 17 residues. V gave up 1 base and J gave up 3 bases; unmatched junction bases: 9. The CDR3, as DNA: TGTGCCAGCAGCTTAGTAGCCTTGCGGGAGGATACAGATACGCAGTATTTT. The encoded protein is CASSLVALREDTDTQYF.

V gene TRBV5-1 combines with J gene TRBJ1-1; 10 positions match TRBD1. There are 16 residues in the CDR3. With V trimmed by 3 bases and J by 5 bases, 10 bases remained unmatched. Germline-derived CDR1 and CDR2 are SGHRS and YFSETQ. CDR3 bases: TGCGCCAGCAGCTCCACGACAGGGGGCGCCGTTACTGAAGCTTTCTTT. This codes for CASSSTTGGAVTEAFF.

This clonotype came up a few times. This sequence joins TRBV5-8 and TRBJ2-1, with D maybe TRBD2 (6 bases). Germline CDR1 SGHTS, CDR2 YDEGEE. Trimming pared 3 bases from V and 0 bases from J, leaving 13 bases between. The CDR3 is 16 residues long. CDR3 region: CASSWGSGSSYNEQFF. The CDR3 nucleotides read TGTGCCAGCAGCTGGGGTAGCGGCAGCTCCTACAATGAGCAGTTCTTC.